This TCR beta chain was obtained from a study of blood T cell repertoires in COVID-19. Whole-study context: COVID-19 samples from acute and convalescent phases originated in the United States, Italy and Spain. The cDNA or gDNA used as material had been derived from T cells, B-cell-depleted T cells, or PBMCs.

The authors' processing: Estimated nucleated cell counts came from reference gene primer amplification. Profiled with immunoSEQ multiplex PCR; TCRdb holds only in-frame clones, not every one. That table is the source of V, J and clone size, and D and trimming were worked out from the DNA. The sample has 45,000 to 65,000 clones, about nine tenths seen once. J gave up 5 bases and V 1 base, and 4 bases lay outside the gene matches. There are 15 residues in the CDR3. The germline V gene has CDR1 LGHNA and CDR2 YSLEER. The sample comprised peripheral blood. This receptor was identified in a human donor in a cohort sampled during active COVID-19. J is TRBJ2-3 and V is TRBV4-3, with 9 positions matching TRBD2. CDR3 DNA sequence: TGCGCCAGCAGCCAAGGTAGCGGGGGAGTAGATACGCAGTATTTT. Residues: CASSQGSGGVDTQYF.